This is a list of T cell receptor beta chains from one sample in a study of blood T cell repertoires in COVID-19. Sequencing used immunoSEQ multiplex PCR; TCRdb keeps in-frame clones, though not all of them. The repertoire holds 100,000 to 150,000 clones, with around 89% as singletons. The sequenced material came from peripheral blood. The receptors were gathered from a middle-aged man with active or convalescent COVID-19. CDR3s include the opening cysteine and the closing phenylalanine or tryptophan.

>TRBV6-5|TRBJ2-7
CASSRDRGRGYEQYF
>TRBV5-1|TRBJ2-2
CASSLETQGGSGELFF
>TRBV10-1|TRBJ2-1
CASSEAGGPHEQFF
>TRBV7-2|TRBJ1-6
CASSHSRVQSPLHF
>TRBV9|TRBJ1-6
CASSVAAGTNSPLHF
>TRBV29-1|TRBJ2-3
CSVGGGVFTDTQYF
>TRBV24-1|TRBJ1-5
CATSDARYRYQPQHF
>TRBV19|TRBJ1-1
CASNINSNTEAFF
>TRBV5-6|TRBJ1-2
CASSLGLSGVYTF
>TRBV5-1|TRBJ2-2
CASSLAPSGELFF
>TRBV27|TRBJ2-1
CASTPISGSDEQFF
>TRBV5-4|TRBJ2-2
CASSLGTSGGELFF
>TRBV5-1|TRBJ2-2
CASSWVAGVNTGELFF
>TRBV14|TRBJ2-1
CASSPGTGFDNEQFF
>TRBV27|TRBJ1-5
CASSLYAVDAGGRSNQPQHF
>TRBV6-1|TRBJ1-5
CASSEFSRGFITGDSNQPQHF
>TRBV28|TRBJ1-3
CASSLLDIAGNTIYF
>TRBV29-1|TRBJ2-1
CSSVGQEYNEQFF
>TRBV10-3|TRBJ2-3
CAISDPGGTYTQYF
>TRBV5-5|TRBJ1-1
CASSLGVGAFF
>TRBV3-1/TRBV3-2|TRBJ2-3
CASSQTSGASTDTQYF
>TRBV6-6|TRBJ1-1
CASSPQGRSMNTEAFF
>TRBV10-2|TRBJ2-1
CASSDNSGTGSYNEQFF
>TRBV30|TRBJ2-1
CAWSVRQHSYNEQFF
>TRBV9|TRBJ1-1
CASSPRDRGYAEAFF
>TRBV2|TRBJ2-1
CASGPGQGHNEQFF
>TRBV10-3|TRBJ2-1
CAITSGRGNEQFF
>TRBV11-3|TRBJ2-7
CASSSRTGPGEQYF
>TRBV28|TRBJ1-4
CASSFITGAGEKLFF
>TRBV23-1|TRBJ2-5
CASSQSPPHQGLTQETQYF
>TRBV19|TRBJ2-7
CASSIRGVHEQYF